This is a list of T cell receptor beta chains from one sample in a study of cytomegalovirus exposure and HLA in healthy donors. TCRdb's copy holds only in-frame clones and misses some; the assay was immunoSEQ multiplex PCR. Of about 160,000 clones in the sample, roughly 89% were seen once. The sequenced sample was PBMCs. These receptors came from a young man in good health and CMV-seropositive. Both conserved end residues are part of each CDR3. D genes are given only for firm matches. Size tells how often a clone was seen (once, few, many) or the class of an expanded clone, and some rows leave it out.

v_gene,d_gene,j_gene,abundance,CDR3nt,CDR3aa
TRBV19,TRBD2,TRBJ2-3,.,TGTGCCAGCCGAATTGGGACTAGCGGGTCTACTAGCACAGATACGCAGTATTTT,CASRIGTSGSTSTDTQYF
TRBV6-1,TRBD2,TRBJ2-7,.,TGTGCCAGCGTTTTATTAGCGGGAGCCTACGAGCAGTACTTC,CASVLLAGAYEQYF
TRBV6-5,.,TRBJ2-7,.,TGTGCCAGCAGTTACTATAACAGGGATACCTACGAGCAGTACTTC,CASSYYNRDTYEQYF
TRBV28,.,TRBJ1-5,.,TGTGCCAGCAGTTTTGGCGCGGATCAGCCCCAGCATTTT,CASSFGADQPQHF
TRBV10-3,.,TRBJ2-3,.,TGTGCCATCAGTGAGTCGCTAGTAGGGGGCGGGAACACAGATACGCAGTATTTT,CAISESLVGGGNTDTQYF
TRBV16,TRBD1,TRBJ1-1,.,TGTGCCAGCACCCGGGACAGGGGGGGGAGCGCTTTCTTT,CASTRDRGGSAFF
TRBV27,.,TRBJ2-2,.,TGTGCCAGCAGTGTAATTCGGGGAGGCGGGGAGCTGTTTTTT,CASSVIRGGGELFF
TRBV5-1,TRBD2,TRBJ2-7,.,TGCGCCAGCAGCTTGGGTCTAGCGGGGGCGACAAGCTCCTACGAGCAGTACTTC,CASSLGLAGATSSYEQYF
TRBV7-2,TRBD2,TRBJ2-1,.,TGTGCCAGCAGCTCGGGACTAACCAACAATGAGCAGTTCTTC,CASSSGLTNNEQFF
TRBV2,.,TRBJ1-1,few,TGTGCCAGCAGCTTATACACAACGAACACTGAAGCTTTCTTT,CASSLYTTNTEAFF
TRBV7-8,.,TRBJ1-1,.,TGTGCCAGCAGCTTAGGTTACAGGGCCTCCAAGAACACTGAAGCTTTCTTT,CASSLGYRASKNTEAFF
TRBV2,TRBD1,TRBJ1-1,.,TGTGCCAGCAGTGATAACAGGGGGATGAACACTGAAGCTTTCTTT,CASSDNRGMNTEAFF
TRBV2,TRBD2,TRBJ2-7,.,TGTGCCAGCCTGGGGACTACTCACTACGAGCAGTACTTC,CASLGTTHYEQYF
TRBV7-6,.,TRBJ2-1,.,TGTGCCAGCAGCTTATCGGGGTTCAATGAGCAGTTCTTC,CASSLSGFNEQFF
TRBV9,.,TRBJ2-3,.,TGTGCCAGCAGCGAGAGGGCCTATCCGGGGGATACGCAGTATTTT,CASSERAYPGDTQYF
TRBV30,TRBD1,TRBJ1-1,.,TGTGCCTGGAGTAACAGGGGCGCTCAGGAAGCTTTCTTT,CAWSNRGAQEAFF
TRBV6-1,TRBD2,TRBJ2-7,once,TGTGCCAGCACCGCTAGCGGGAGACTCTCCTACGAGCAGTACTTC,CASTASGRLSYEQYF
TRBV29-1,.,TRBJ2-3,.,TGCAGCGCCTCAAAGACGACTGGCACAGATACGCAGTATTTT,CSASKTTGTDTQYF
TRBV7-9,TRBD2,TRBJ2-3,.,TGTGCCAGCAGCCCTAAGGGACTAGCGGGCCGCACAGATACGCAGTATTTT,CASSPKGLAGRTDTQYF
TRBV28,TRBD2,TRBJ2-1,.,TGTGCCAGCAGTTTGCGTCTAGCGGGAGTAAGTGGGCAGTTCTTC,CASSLRLAGVSGQFF
TRBV27,TRBD1,TRBJ2-7,once,TGTGCCAGCAGTCTGGGACAGGCCACCTACGAGCAGTACTTC,CASSLGQATYEQYF